This TCR beta chain stems from a study of molecular identifiers for immune sequencing clone quantification. TCRdb processed the PCR reads anew with MiXCR; each CDR3 protein has one entry. The top ten clones hold more than 1% of a sample with tens of thousands of distinct CDR3 sequences, around a fifth of them seen once. This clonotype showed up many times. The sample was naive CD8+ T cells from blood, with Jurkat cell RNA spiked in. Subset noted: FACS-sorted CD8+CD4-CCR7+CD45RA+ naive T cells. This TCR came from a human donor in good health. Some libraries in this study had Jurkat cell RNA spiked in.

CDR3 in amino acids: CASSHPWGQGQPQHF. In nucleotides, the CDR3 is TGCGCCAGCAGCCATCCTTGGGGGCAAGGTCAGCCCCAGCATTTT. J is TRBJ1-5 and V is TRBV4-1; tentatively, D is TRBD1 (6 bases). V was trimmed by 3 bases and J by 6 bases, leaving 15 bases between them. The CDR3 has 15 amino acids. Germline V lookup: CDR1 MGHRA, CDR2 YSYEKL.